This TCR beta chain was obtained from a study of persistence of HIV-infected CD4 T cells. Across the study: Donors were ART-treated; their CMV- and Gag-responding CD4+ T cells were isolated. Study-level points and caveats: The rare CMV-responding cells with HIV-1 proviruses were not separately TCR-sequenced.

This clone was seen only a few times. Its target is unknown. Cells were stimulated with CMV-infected fibroblast lysates at about 10 ug/mL. CD40L/CD69 double-negative CD45RO-high memory CD4+ T cells were collected. Plasma HIV-1 RNA stayed below 50 copies/mL for at least 4 years. CD8+ T cells were removed from PBMCs prior to stimulation. With 3 bases clipped from V and 8 bases from J, the junction kept 3 bases outside the gene matches. The CDR3 has 12 amino acids. Germline CDR1 reads GTSNPN; CDR2 reads SVGIG (reference sequence). The libraries were made with immunoSEQ version 4 in survey mode. Assay used: immunoSEQ multiplex PCR; TCRdb lists only in-frame clones, some missing. The table has under 60,000 clones, around 72% seen once.

Sequences were derived from CD4+ T cells sorted from PBMCs after approximately 20-hour stimulation, sampled from a patient who received antiretroviral therapy. The chain uses TRBV30 and TRBJ1-1, with 10 nucleotides matching TRBD1. The source is an adult man with HIV who was CMV-seropositive. CDR3 sequence (DNA): TGTGCCTGGAGAGGGACAGGGGAGGAAGCTTTCTTT. Its translation is CAWRGTGEEAFF. Full variable domain (remainder filled in from reference TRBV30 and TRBJ1-1): SQTIHQWPATLVQPVGSPLSLECTVEGTSNPNLYWYRQAAGRGLQLLFYSVGIGQISSEVPQNLSASRPQDRQFILSSKKLLLSDSGFYLCAWRGTGEEAFFGQGTRLTVV.